These T cell receptor beta chains were read from a single sample in a study of blood T cell repertoires in COVID-19. Clones were read by immunoSEQ multiplex PCR, and TCRdb kept only the in-frame ones, dropping some. The sample yields about 390,000 clones, 80% to 90% seen once. Sequenced: PBMCs or T cells enriched from blood (not recorded which). Source of these receptors: a woman between 45 and 60 years old who had recovered from COVID-19. Both conserved end residues are part of each CDR3. The order of the fields is V gene, D gene, clone size, J gene, CDR3 protein, CDR3 DNA. D genes are given only for firm matches. Only some rows state a clone size, as once, few, many or a class for expanded clones.

TRBV3-1/TRBV3-2	NA	NA	TRBJ1-3	CASSQQVSSGNTIYF	TGTGCCAGCAGCCAGCAGGTCAGCTCTGGAAACACCATATATTTT
TRBV5-4	TRBD1	NA	TRBJ1-2	CASSSGTVNYGYTF	TGTGCCAGCAGCTCGGGGACAGTTAACTATGGCTACACCTTC
TRBV2	NA	NA	TRBJ1-2	CASSDTSTFGGYTF	TGTGCCAGCAGTGACACTAGCACCTTTGGGGGCTACACCTTC
TRBV30	NA	NA	TRBJ1-2	CAWSVLPGGYTF	TGTGCCTGGAGTGTATTACCGGGAGGCTACACCTTC
TRBV27	NA	NA	TRBJ2-7	CASTPSRGAGEQYF	TGTGCCAGCACCCCAAGTCGGGGGGCTGGGGAGCAGTACTTC
TRBV7-9	NA	NA	TRBJ2-7	CASSVSQGYEQYF	TGTGCCAGCAGCGTCTCCCAGGGTTACGAGCAGTACTTC
TRBV6-2/TRBV6-3	TRBD1	NA	TRBJ1-1	CASSKETGFMNTEAFF	TGTGCCAGCAGCAAAGAGACAGGGTTTATGAACACTGAAGCTTTCTTT
TRBV19	NA	NA	TRBJ2-3	CASSPQTDTQYF	TGTGCCAGTAGCCCCCAGACAGATACGCAGTATTTT
TRBV4-3	TRBD1	once	TRBJ1-6	CASGGQGRNSPLHF	TGCGCCAGCGGAGGACAGGGGAGAAATTCACCCCTCCACTTT
TRBV14	NA	NA	TRBJ2-1	CASSRTVAHYNEQFF	TGTGCCAGCAGCCGCACGGTAGCCCACTACAATGAGCAGTTCTTC
TRBV5-1	NA	once	TRBJ1-6	CASSLDRGANSPLHF	TGCGCCAGCAGCTTGGATAGGGGCGCGAATTCACCCCTCCACTTT
TRBV4-1	NA	few	TRBJ2-1	CASSQGDLNLVNEQFF	TGCGCCAGCAGCCAAGGAGATTTGAATCTGGTTAATGAGCAGTTCTTC
TRBV7-2	NA	NA	TRBJ2-4	CASSPNKNIQYF	TGTGCCAGCAGCCCTAACAAAAACATTCAGTACTTC
TRBV19	NA	NA	TRBJ1-2	CASRSFRGANYGYTF	TGTGCCAGTAGATCTTTCCGGGGAGCTAACTATGGCTACACCTTC
TRBV7-9	TRBD1	NA	TRBJ1-1	CASSHRGVALPFF	TGTGCCAGCAGCCACAGGGGGGTGGCCCTTCCTTTCTTT
TRBV5-1	TRBD1	NA	TRBJ1-1	CASSAGTGGTEAFF	TGCGCCAGCAGCGCCGGGACAGGGGGTACTGAAGCTTTCTTT
TRBV5-1	NA	once	TRBJ1-3	CASSFATGSSGNTIYF	TGCGCCAGCAGCTTCGCGACAGGCAGCTCTGGAAACACCATATATTTT
TRBV19	NA	NA	TRBJ1-2	CASSMSRATYYGYTF	TGTGCCAGTAGTATGTCGCGGGCCACCTACTATGGCTACACCTTC
TRBV27	NA	NA	TRBJ1-4	CASSLWPNEKLFF	TGTGCCAGCAGTTTATGGCCTAATGAAAAACTGTTTTTT
TRBV2	NA	NA	TRBJ1-2	CASSLDPRGGYTF	TGTGCCAGCAGCCTGGACCCACGGGGTGGCTACACCTTC
TRBV19	TRBD2	NA	TRBJ2-7	CASSMEFSGITYEQYF	TGTGCCAGTAGTATGGAATTTAGCGGGATTACCTACGAGCAGTACTTC
TRBV10-3	NA	NA	TRBJ1-2	CAISEGQPNYGYTF	TGTGCCATCAGTGAGGGACAGCCTAACTATGGCTACACCTTC
TRBV7-2	TRBD2	once	TRBJ2-7	CASSLSGTTPYEQYF	TGTGCCAGCAGCTTGAGCGGGACTACCCCATACGAGCAGTACTTC
TRBV29-1	TRBD1	NA	TRBJ1-1	CSGQGQPNTEAFF	TGCAGCGGACAGGGACAACCGAACACTGAAGCTTTCTTT
TRBV19	TRBD1	NA	TRBJ1-4	CASSVPTGSNEKLFF	TGTGCCAGTAGCGTACCGACAGGGTCTAATGAAAAACTGTTTTTT
TRBV5-6	NA	NA	TRBJ1-1	CASSLRRGIGTEAFF	TGTGCCAGCAGCTTGAGAAGAGGGATAGGCACTGAAGCTTTCTTT
TRBV7-2	TRBD1	NA	TRBJ1-4	CASSRDRDEKLFF	TGTGCCAGCAGCCGGGACAGGGATGAAAAACTGTTTTTT
TRBV7-9	NA	NA	TRBJ1-2	CASSRETAPTGYTF	TGTGCCAGCAGCCGAGAGACAGCCCCTACTGGCTACACCTTC
TRBV4-1	NA	NA	TRBJ1-4	CASSQEVSRREKLFF	TGCGCCAGCAGCCAAGAGGTTAGCAGAAGAGAAAAACTGTTTTTT